These T cell receptor beta chains were read from a single sample in a study of cytomegalovirus exposure and HLA in healthy donors. The method was immunoSEQ multiplex PCR; TCRdb's version includes in-frame clones alone and lacks a portion of them. There are approximately 140,000 clones in the sample; approximately 77% occur only once, and approximately 0.9% lies in the top ten. Sequenced sample: PBMCs. The origin of the receptors is a woman in her sixties or seventies in good health and CMV-seronegative. The CDR3 runs from the conserved cysteine through the conserved F or W. The order of the fields is J gene, clone size, V gene, D gene, CDR3 DNA, CDR3 protein. A D gene is named only where the DNA matches it firmly. Expanded clones are given a class, and other clones once, few, many or no size at all.

TRBJ1-2 NA TRBV5-6 NA TGTGCCAGCAGTCGCGGCGGGGGCTATGGCTACACCTTC CASSRGGGYGYTF
TRBJ1-3 few TRBV19 TRBD1 TGTGCCAGTAGTGAGACAGGGCCGAAAAACACCATATATTTT CASSETGPKNTIYF
TRBJ1-4 few TRBV2 NA TGTGCCACCTTGACAGGAAGCGCAACTAATGAAAAACTGTTTTTT CATLTGSATNEKLFF
TRBJ1-6 once TRBV23-1 NA TGCGCCAGCAGTCAAAAGTCCTCAAGGGGTAGCTCCTATAATTCACCCCTCCACTTT CASSQKSSRGSSYNSPLHF
TRBJ2-5 NA TRBV29-1 TRBD2 TGCAGCGTTGATTTCCTAGCGGGAGGGTTGGCCCAGTACTTC CSVDFLAGGLAQYF
TRBJ1-1 NA TRBV6-5 TRBD1 TGTGCCAGCAGCTGGGACAGGGAGACTGAAGCTTTCTTT CASSWDRETEAFF
TRBJ1-2 NA TRBV7-9 NA TGTGCCAGCAGCTTAGCCACAGGGACTAACTATGGCTACACCTTC CASSLATGTNYGYTF
TRBJ1-5 NA TRBV5-8 NA TGTGCCAGCAGCTTTTGGGGCCCGAATCAGCCCCAGCATTTT CASSFWGPNQPQHF
TRBJ1-2 once TRBV4-1 TRBD1 TGCGCCAGCAGCCAAGAGGGGACAGGGGGGGTTGGCTACACCTTC CASSQEGTGGVGYTF
TRBJ1-1 NA TRBV6-5 NA TGTGCCAGCAGTTACGAAATATCGGGGAACACTGAAGCTTTCTTT CASSYEISGNTEAFF
TRBJ2-7 NA TRBV7-7 NA TGTGCCAGCACCTTAGCTCTAGGTAGCGAGCAGTACTTC CASTLALGSEQYF
TRBJ2-3 NA TRBV11-2 NA TGTGCCAGCTTCCAAGGGGGCAGGGGGGCAGATACGCAGTATTTT CASFQGGRGADTQYF
TRBJ1-2 few TRBV4-1 NA TGCGCCAGCAGCCAAGATCATGGGGGGGCGAATGGCTACACCTTC CASSQDHGGANGYTF
TRBJ2-7 NA TRBV5-6 TRBD1 TGTGCCAGCAGCTTGCAGGGGGCGCCCCCCTCCTACGAGCAGTACTTC CASSLQGAPPSYEQYF
TRBJ2-2 NA TRBV5-1 TRBD2 TGCGCCAGCAGCTTGGGGGCTAGCGGGAGGTACACCGGGGAGCTGTTTTTT CASSLGASGRYTGELFF
TRBJ1-5 NA TRBV6-6 NA TGTGCCAGCAGAAGGGTAGGGGGGGAGGGCAATCAGCCCCAGCATTTT CASRRVGGEGNQPQHF
TRBJ2-1 NA TRBV6-4 NA TGTGCCAGCAGCCGAGAAGCGGGTAATGAGCAGTTCTTC CASSREAGNEQFF
TRBJ1-1 few TRBV6-4 NA TGTGCCAGCAGTCCTTCGGACATTTATACTGAAGCTTTCTTT CASSPSDIYTEAFF
TRBJ1-5 NA TRBV4-1 TRBD1 TGCGCCAGCAGCCAACATGACAGGGTGGGATACCAGCCCCAGCATTTT CASSQHDRVGYQPQHF
TRBJ2-3 few TRBV28 NA TGTGCCAGCGGCCCCACAGATACGCAGTATTTT CASGPTDTQYF
TRBJ2-1 NA TRBV9 TRBD1 TGTGCCAGCAGCGCCCTCGAGTTGGGGACAGGGGGAAATGAGCAGTTCTTC CASSALELGTGGNEQFF
TRBJ2-7 NA TRBV28 TRBD1 TGTGCCAGCAGCGAACCCGGGACAGGGCGCGACGAGCAGTACTTC CASSEPGTGRDEQYF
TRBJ1-5 NA TRBV28 NA TGTGCCAGCAGTTTAGTCGGGGGGGTTAGCAATCAGCCCCAGCATTTT CASSLVGGVSNQPQHF
TRBJ1-6 few TRBV5-1 TRBD1 TGCGCCAGCAGCTTGGCTCCCGCCTTACAGGGGGCGTCCTATAATTCACCCCTCCACTTT CASSLAPALQGASYNSPLHF
TRBJ1-6 NA TRBV5-1 NA TGCGCCAGCAGCTTGGGACCACAGGGTAATTCACCCCTCCACTTT CASSLGPQGNSPLHF
TRBJ1-1 once TRBV15 TRBD1 TGTGCCACCAGCAGCTGGACAGGGGGCAATGAAGCTTTCTTT CATSSWTGGNEAFF
TRBJ1-4 NA TRBV30 NA TGTGCCTGGAGTGGGACAGTGGTAGGAGAAAAACTGTTTTTT CAWSGTVVGEKLFF
TRBJ2-5 few TRBV5-4 TRBD2 TGTGCCAGCAGCAGGACCCGAGCGGGGCGAGGGGAGACCCAGTACTTC CASSRTRAGRGETQYF
TRBJ1-2 NA TRBV18 NA TGTGCCAGCTCACCACCGAGCAATCACTATGGCTACACCTTC CASSPPSNHYGYTF
TRBJ2-7 NA TRBV21-1 NA TGTGCCAGCAGCAAACTCGCGGGGACCACCCTCGAGCAGTACTTC CASSKLAGTTLEQYF
TRBJ1-2 NA TRBV30 NA TGTGGACCGGATCCGGGGGGTGGCTACACCTTC CGPDPGGGYTF
TRBJ2-2 NA TRBV2 TRBD1 TGTGCCAGCAGTACCGGGACAGGGGTCGGGGCCGGGGAGCTGTTTTTT CASSTGTGVGAGELFF
TRBJ2-2 NA TRBV9 TRBD2 TGTGCCAGCAGCGTAGGGCGGGGGGCTTCCACCGGGGAGCTGTTTTTT CASSVGRGASTGELFF
TRBJ1-5 NA TRBV7-8 TRBD1 TGTGCCAGCAGCTTAGCCACCGGGACAGGGGTACGGAATCAGCCCCAGCATTTT CASSLATGTGVRNQPQHF